The 15 T cell receptor beta chains below were found in one sample sequenced in a study of beta chain features in type 1 diabetes. Study results and caveats: The study found moderately but significantly shorter TCRB CDR3s in all four CD4+ subsets of Type 1 diabetes patients.

The antigens for these receptors are not known. The study reverse transcribed the entire isolated RNA, so it sequenced expressed TCRB transcripts. The assay was immunoSEQ multiplex PCR, and TCRdb's table has in-frame clones only and misses some. The sample holds roughly 180,000 clones, less than 10% seen once. Material for sequencing was central memory CD4+ T cells from blood. These receptor sequences come from a man aged 18-30 years with type 1 diabetes.

This chain uses TRBV5-4 with TRBJ2-5; the match to TRBD1 covers 9 bases. From germline, CDR1 is SGHNT and CDR2 YYREEE (reference sequence). Trimming cost V 3 bases and J 4 bases; bases outside gene matches: 7. The CDR3 loop spans 15 amino acids. DNA for the CDR3: TGTGCCAGCAGCTCGGGACAGGGAGGCATAGAGACCCAGTACTTC. Its protein is CASSSGQGGIETQYF.

The gene calls are TRBV9 and TRBJ1-2; the match to TRBD1 covers 9 bases. The CDR3 extends over 20 amino acids. Losses at the gene ends were 0 bases for V and 5 bases for J; bases not matched to a gene: 20. Germline V gene data show CDR1 as SGDLS and CDR2 as YYNGEE. CDR3 loop: CASSVVPGRDRDRVGYGYTF. The CDR3 DNA reads as TGTGCCAGCAGCGTAGTTCCTGGGAGGGACCGGGACAGGGTTGGATATGGCTACACCTTC.

The V call is TRBV5-4, the J call TRBJ2-7; TRBD1 aligns across 10 bases. The V gene end was trimmed by 4 bases and the J gene end by 0 bases; junction bases not matched to a gene: 1. Germline lookup yields CDR1 SGHNT and CDR2 YYREEE (reference sequence). There are 14 residues in the CDR3. Here the CDR3 reads CASSRTGGSYEQYF. The CDR3 region has the DNA TGTGCCAGCAGCCGGACAGGGGGCTCCTACGAGCAGTACTTC.

This clone was picked up a small number of times. The V call is TRBV2, the J call TRBJ2-2, with 10 bases aligning to TRBD2. Germline values: CDR1 SNHLY, CDR2 FYNNEI. Trimming cost V 8 bases and J 5 bases; bases outside gene matches: 14. The CDR3 has 17 amino acids. In nucleotides, the CDR3 is TGTGCCAGCGGGGCGCTTGCTAGCGGGAGACCTACCGGGGAGCTGTTTTTT. Translating gives CASGALASGRPTGELFF. The complete variable domain, with remaining parts taken from reference TRBV2 and TRBJ2-2, reads EPEVTQTPSHQVTQMGQEVILRCVPISNHLYFYWYRQILGQKVEFLVSFYNNEISEKSEIFDDQFSVERPDGSNFTLKIRSTKLEDSAMYFCASGALASGRPTGELFFGEGSRLTVL.

This clone was seen more than once but under ten times. V and J are TRBV2 and TRBJ1-5; TRBD1 agrees at 10 bases. CDR3 length: 14 residues. CDR1 and CDR2 (germline): SNHLY, FYNNEI. After removal of 4 bases from V and 6 bases from J, the junction contained 3 bases not matched to a gene. The CDR3 nucleotides are TGTGCCAGCAGTGGACAGGGGGCTATTCAGCCCCAGCATTTT. Encoded protein: CASSGQGAIQPQHF.

The V call is TRBV7-8, the J call TRBJ2-3; possibly TRBD1 for D (5 bases). Trimming stripped 4 bases from V and 4 bases from J, with 6 bases between. CDR1 is SGHVS, CDR2 FQNEAQ, per germline. CDR3 length: 12 amino acids. CDR3 sequence (DNA): TGTGCCAGCAGCTCCAGGGCAGATACGCAGTATTTT. Amino acid sequence: CASSSRADTQYF.

The V and J genes are TRBV5-1 and TRBJ1-1, with 8 bases fitting TRBD1. The CDR3 consists of 15 residues. Trimming removed 6 bases from V and 3 bases from J; junction bases left unmatched: 10. CDR1 SGHRS and CDR2 YFSETQ come from the germline V gene. The CDR3 spells CASTLMTGVDTEAFF. CDR3 DNA sequence: TGCGCCAGCACACTTATGACAGGGGTCGACACTGAAGCTTTCTTT.

The chain links TRBV7-2 to TRBJ2-3; maybe TRBD2 (5 bases). This CDR3 contains 15 residues. The V gene's germline CDR1 is SGHTA and CDR2 FQGNSA. The V end lost 1 base, the J end lost 2 bases, and 10 bases lay between the germline ends. This chain's CDR3 is CASSLGRGPTDTQYF. DNA of the CDR3: TGTGCCAGCAGCTTAGGTCGCGGGCCCACAGATACGCAGTATTTT.

This clone was found a few times. CDR3 amino acids: CASSLAETGGGVHEQYF. The CDR3 DNA follows: TGTGCCAGCAGCTTAGCGGAGACAGGGGGCGGTGTCCACGAGCAGTACTTC. The genes are TRBV7-6 and TRBJ2-7; TRBD1 agrees at 10 bases. With V trimmed by 0 bases and J by 5 bases, 10 bases remained unmatched. From germline, CDR1 is SGHVS and CDR2 FNYEAQ. The CDR3 totals 17 residues.

This clone was detected ten times or more. J is TRBJ2-1 and V is TRBV10-3; 10 bases agree with TRBD2. Trimming took 7 bases from V and 0 from J; bases not matched to a gene: 9. CDR3 length equals 17 residues. In germline, CDR1 is ENHRY, CDR2 SYGVKD. The CDR3 here is CAIKGSGRDSSYNEQFF. CDR3 bases: TGTGCCATCAAAGGGAGCGGGAGGGATAGCTCCTACAATGAGCAGTTCTTC.

This clone was picked up many times. The chain has TRBV5-5 and TRBJ2-5, with a possible D match to TRBD1 (6 bases). The ends were cut back, 5 bases at V and 1 base at J, with 9 bases in the middle. This CDR3 has 13 residues. Germline CDR1 is SGHKS and CDR2 is YYEKEE (reference sequence). As DNA, the CDR3 is TGTGCCAGCAGACCGACAGGCCAAGAGACCCAGTACTTC. Its translation: CASRPTGQETQYF.

The gene calls are TRBV30 and TRBJ1-4, with 10 bases lining up with TRBD1. The V and J ends lost 5 bases and 6 bases, in that order; junction bases with no gene match: 0. The germline CDR1 and CDR2 sequences are GTSNPN and SVGIG (reference sequence). CDR3 length: 12 amino acids. CDR3: CAWGTGDEKLFF. Written as DNA, the CDR3 is TGTGCCTGGGGGACAGGGGATGAAAAACTGTTTTTT.

J is TRBJ2-1 and V is TRBV7-6, with 11 bases matching TRBD2. The J segment lost 8 bases and the V segment lost 3 bases, leaving 6 bases of the junction unmatched. The CDR3 spans 15 residues. Germline CDR1 and CDR2: SGHVS and FNYEAQ. In DNA form, the CDR3 reads TGTGCCAGCAGCTTTCTTAGCGGGGGGGCCGATGAGCAGTTCTTC. Residues: CASSFLSGGADEQFF.

This chain connects TRBV28 to TRBJ1-2, with 7 bases identical to TRBD1. Germline V gives CDR1 MDHEN, CDR2 SYDVKM. The CDR3 runs 13 residues. With 5 bases clipped from V and 5 bases from J, the junction kept 5 bases outside the gene matches. The CDR3 loop is CASSTGTDYGYTF. The CDR3 nucleotides are TGTGCCAGCAGTACTGGGACAGATTATGGCTACACCTTC.

The chain employs TRBV5-1 and TRBJ2-5; 7 bases match TRBD2. Germline V gives CDR1 SGHRS, CDR2 YFSETQ. Trimming cost V 3 bases and J 3 bases; bases outside gene matches: 2. CDR3 size: 13 residues. Here the CDR3 DNA reads TGCGCCAGCAGCTGGACTAGTGAAGAGACCCAGTACTTC. Protein: CASSWTSEETQYF.